Included here is one T cell receptor (beta chain) sequence, with context. Its antigen is undetermined. This entry comes from a study of cytomegalovirus exposure and HLA in healthy donors. This CDR3 spans 15 amino acids. Germline CDR1 and CDR2: SGHRS and YFSETQ. J lost 3 bases, V lost 4 bases, and 9 bases had no gene match. Study-wide results and caveats: Subsequent analysis revealed that first-cohort TCR clusters tended to co-occur in the 110 or so validation repertoires. The listing of approximately 160 TCR beta chains classed them as cytomegalovirus-associated. According to reports, the classifier identified cytomegalovirus status with high specificity and sensitivity.

Data came from immunoSEQ multiplex PCR; TCRdb stores just in-frame clones and leaves some out. The sample has 95,000 to 150,000 clones; 75% to 90% are singletons. This receptor was taken from a young woman in good health and CMV-seronegative. What was sequenced was PBMCs. The V gene is TRBV5-1, the J gene TRBJ2-7; 8 bases are a match to TRBD2. The DNA for the CDR3 is TGCGCCAGCAGCACCTCTAGCGGGTCGATCTACGAGCAGTACTTC. Residues: CASSTSSGSIYEQYF.